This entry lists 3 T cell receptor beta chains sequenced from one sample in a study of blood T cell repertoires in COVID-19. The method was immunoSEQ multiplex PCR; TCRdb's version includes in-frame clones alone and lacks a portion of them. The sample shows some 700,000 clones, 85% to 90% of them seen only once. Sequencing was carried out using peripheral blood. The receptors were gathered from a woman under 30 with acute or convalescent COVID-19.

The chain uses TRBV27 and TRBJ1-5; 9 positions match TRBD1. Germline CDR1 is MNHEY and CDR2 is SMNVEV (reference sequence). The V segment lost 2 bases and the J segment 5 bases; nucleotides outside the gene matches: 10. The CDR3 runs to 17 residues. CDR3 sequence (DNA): TGTGCCAGCAGTTTAGGAGGTACCGGGACAGGGCATCAGCCCCAGCATTTT. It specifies CASSLGGTGTGHQPQHF.

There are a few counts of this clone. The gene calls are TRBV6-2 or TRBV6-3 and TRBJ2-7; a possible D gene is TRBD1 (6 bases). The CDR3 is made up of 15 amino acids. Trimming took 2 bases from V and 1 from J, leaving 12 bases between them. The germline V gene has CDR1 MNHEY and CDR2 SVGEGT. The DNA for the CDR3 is TGTGCCAGCAGTTACCAGGGAAGGGGGTCCTACGAGCAGTACTTC. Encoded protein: CASSYQGRGSYEQYF.

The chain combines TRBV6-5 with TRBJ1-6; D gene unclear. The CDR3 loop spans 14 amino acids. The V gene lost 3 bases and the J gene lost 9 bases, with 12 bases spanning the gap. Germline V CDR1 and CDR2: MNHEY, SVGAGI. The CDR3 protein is CASSYTREGSPLHF. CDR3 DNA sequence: TGTGCCAGCAGTTATACCCGGGAGGGTTCACCCCTCCACTTT.